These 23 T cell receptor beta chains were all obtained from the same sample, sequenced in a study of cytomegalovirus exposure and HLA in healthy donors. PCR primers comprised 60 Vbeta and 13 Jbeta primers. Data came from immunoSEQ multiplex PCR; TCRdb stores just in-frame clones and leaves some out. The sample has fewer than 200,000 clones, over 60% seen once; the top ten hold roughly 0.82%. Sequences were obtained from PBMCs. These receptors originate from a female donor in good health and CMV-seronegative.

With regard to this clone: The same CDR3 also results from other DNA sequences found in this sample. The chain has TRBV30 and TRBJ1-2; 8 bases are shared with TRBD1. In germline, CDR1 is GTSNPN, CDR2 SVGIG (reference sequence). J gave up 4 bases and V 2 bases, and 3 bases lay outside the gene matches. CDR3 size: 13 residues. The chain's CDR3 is CAWSPGTGYGYTF. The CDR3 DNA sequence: TGTGCCTGGAGTCCCGGGACAGGCTATGGCTACACCTTC.

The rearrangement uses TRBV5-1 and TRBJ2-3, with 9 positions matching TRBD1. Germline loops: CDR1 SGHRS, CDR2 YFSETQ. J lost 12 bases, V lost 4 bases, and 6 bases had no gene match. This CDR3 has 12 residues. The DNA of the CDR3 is TGCGCCAGCAGCCCGGGACAGGGAACACAGTATTTT. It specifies CASSPGQGTQYF.

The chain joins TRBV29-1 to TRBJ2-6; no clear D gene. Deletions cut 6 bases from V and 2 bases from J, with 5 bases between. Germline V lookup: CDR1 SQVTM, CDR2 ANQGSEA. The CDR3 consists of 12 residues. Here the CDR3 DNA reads TGCAGCGTGAGGACTGGGGCCAACGTCCTGACTTTC. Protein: CSVRTGANVLTF.

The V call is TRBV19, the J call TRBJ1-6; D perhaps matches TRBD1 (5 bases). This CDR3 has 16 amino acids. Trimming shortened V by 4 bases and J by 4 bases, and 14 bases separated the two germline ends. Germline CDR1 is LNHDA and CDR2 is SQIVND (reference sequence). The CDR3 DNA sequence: TGTGCCAGTAGTACCGGGGGGTTCAATTATAATTCACCCCTCCACTTT. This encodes CASSTGGFNYNSPLHF.

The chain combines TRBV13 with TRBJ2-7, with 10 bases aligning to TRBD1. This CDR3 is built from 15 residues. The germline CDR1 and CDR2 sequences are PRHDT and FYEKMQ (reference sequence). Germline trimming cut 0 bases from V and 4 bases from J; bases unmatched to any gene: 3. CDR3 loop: CASSLGTGGWYEQYF. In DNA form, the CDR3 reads TGTGCCAGCAGCTTAGGGACAGGGGGCTGGTACGAGCAGTACTTC.

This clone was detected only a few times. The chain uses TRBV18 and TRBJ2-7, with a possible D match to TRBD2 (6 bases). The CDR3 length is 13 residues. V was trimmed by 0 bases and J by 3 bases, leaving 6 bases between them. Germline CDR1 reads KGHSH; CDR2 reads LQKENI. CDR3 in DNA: TGTGCCAGCTCACCACCGGGGGGCTACGAGCAGTACTTC. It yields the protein CASSPPGGYEQYF.

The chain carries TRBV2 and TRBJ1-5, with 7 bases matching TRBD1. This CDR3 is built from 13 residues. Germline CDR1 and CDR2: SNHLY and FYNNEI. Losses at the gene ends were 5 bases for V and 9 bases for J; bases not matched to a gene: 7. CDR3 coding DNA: TGTGCCAGCAGTTGGGACAGCCCCCGGCCCCAGCATTTT. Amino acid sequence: CASSWDSPRPQHF.

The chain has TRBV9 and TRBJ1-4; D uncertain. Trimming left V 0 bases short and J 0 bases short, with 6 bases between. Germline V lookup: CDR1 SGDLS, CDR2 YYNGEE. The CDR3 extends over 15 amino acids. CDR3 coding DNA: TGTGCCAGCAGCGTAGCCGGGACAACTAATGAAAAACTGTTTTTT. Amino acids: CASSVAGTTNEKLFF.

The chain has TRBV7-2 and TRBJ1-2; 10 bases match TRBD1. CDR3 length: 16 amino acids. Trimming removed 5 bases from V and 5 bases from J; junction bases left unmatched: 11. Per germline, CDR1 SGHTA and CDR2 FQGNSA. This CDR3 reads CASSAWDRGVRYGYTF. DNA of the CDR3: TGTGCCAGCAGCGCCTGGGACAGGGGTGTACGTTATGGCTACACCTTC.

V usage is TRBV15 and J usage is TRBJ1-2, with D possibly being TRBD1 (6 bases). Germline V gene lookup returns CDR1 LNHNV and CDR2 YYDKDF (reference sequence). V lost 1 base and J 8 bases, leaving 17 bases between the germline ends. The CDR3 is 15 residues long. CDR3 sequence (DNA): TGTGCCACCAGCAGAGGGGGGACACCTACTATCGGCTACACCTTC. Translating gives CATSRGGTPTIGYTF.

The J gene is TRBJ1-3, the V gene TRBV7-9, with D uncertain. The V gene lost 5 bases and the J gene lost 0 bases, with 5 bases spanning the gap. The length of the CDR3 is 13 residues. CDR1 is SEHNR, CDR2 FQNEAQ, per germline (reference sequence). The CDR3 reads CASSLNSGNTIYF. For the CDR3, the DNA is TGTGCCAGCAGCCTTAACTCTGGAAACACCATATATTTT.

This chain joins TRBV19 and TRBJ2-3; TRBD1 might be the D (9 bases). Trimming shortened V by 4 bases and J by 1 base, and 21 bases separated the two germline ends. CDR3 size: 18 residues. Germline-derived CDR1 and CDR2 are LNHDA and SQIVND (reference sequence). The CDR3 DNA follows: TGTGCCAGTAGTAAGAATAGCGGGACAGGGAGCCGCACAGATACGCAGTATTTT. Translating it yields CASSKNSGTGSRTDTQYF. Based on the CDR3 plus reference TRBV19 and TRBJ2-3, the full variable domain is DGGITQSPKYLFRKEGQNVTLSCEQNLNHDAMYWYRQDPGQGLRLIYYSQIVNDFQKGDIAEGYSVSREKKESFPLTVTSAQKNPTAFYLCASSKNSGTGSRTDTQYFGPGTRLTVL.

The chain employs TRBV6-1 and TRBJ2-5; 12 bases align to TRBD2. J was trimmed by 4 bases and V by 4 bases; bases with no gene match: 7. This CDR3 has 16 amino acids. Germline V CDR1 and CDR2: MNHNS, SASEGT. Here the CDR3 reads CASSVLAGGLLETQYF. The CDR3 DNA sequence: TGTGCCAGCAGTGTACTAGCGGGGGGATTACTAGAGACCCAGTACTTC.

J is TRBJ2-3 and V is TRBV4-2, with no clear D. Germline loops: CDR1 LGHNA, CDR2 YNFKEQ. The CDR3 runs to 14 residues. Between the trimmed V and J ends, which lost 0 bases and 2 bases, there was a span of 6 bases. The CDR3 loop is CASSQDLDTDTQYF. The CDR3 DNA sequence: TGTGCCAGCAGCCAAGATCTAGACACAGATACGCAGTATTTT.

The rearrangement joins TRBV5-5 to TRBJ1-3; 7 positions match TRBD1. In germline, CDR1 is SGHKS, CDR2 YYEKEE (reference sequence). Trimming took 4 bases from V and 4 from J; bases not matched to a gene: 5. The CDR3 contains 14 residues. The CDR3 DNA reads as TGTGCCAGCAGCCCGACAGGGTGGGGAAACACCATATATTTT. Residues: CASSPTGWGNTIYF.

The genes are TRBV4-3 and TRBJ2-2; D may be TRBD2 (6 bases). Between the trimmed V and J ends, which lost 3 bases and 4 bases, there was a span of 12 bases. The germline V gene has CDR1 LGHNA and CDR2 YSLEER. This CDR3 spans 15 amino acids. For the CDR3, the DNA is TGCGCCAGCAGCCAGCCGGGACTGCCCACCGGGGAGCTGTTTTTT. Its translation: CASSQPGLPTGELFF.

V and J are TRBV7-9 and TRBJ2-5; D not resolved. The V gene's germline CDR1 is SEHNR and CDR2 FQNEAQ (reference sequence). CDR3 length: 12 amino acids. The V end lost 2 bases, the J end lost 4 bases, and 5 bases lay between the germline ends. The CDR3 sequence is CASSLNGETQYF. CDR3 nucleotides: TGTGCCAGCAGCTTAAACGGAGAGACCCAGTACTTC.

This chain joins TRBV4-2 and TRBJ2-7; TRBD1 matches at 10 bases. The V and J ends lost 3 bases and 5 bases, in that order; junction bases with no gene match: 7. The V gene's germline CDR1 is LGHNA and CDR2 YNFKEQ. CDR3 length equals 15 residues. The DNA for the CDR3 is TGTGCCAGCAGCCAGGCCGGGACAGGGGAAGACGAGCAGTACTTC. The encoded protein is CASSQAGTGEDEQYF.

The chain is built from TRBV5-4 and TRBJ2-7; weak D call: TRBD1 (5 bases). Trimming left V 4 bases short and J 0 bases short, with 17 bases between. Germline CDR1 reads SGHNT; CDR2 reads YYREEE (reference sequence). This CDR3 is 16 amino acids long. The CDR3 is CASSGKSQGYSYEQYF. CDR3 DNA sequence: TGTGCCAGCAGCGGAAAAAGCCAGGGTTACTCCTACGAGCAGTACTTC.

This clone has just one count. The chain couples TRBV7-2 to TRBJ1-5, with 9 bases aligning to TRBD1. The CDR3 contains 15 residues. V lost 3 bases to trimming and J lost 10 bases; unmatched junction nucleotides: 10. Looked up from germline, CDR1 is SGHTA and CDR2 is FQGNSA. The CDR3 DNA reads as TGTGCCAGCAGCTTCGGGACAGGGACTCCGAAACCCCAGCATTTT. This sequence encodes CASSFGTGTPKPQHF.

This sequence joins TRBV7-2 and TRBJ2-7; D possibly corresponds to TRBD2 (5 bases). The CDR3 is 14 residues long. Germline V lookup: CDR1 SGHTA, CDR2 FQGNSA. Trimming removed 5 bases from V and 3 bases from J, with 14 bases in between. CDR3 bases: TGTGCCAGCAGCCATTCTCTGGCGGGCTACGAGCAGTACTTC. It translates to CASSHSLAGYEQYF.

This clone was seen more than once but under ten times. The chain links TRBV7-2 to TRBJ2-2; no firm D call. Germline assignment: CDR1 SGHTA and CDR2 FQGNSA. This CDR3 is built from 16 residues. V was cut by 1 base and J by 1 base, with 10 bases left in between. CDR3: CASSLVVSRNTGELFF. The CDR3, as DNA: TGTGCCAGCAGCTTAGTAGTATCCCGGAACACCGGGGAGCTGTTTTTT. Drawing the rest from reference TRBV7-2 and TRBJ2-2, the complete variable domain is GAGVSQSPSNKVTEKGKDVELRCDPISGHTALYWYRQSLGQGLEFLIYFQGNSAPDKSGLPSDRFSAERTGGSVSTLTIQRTQQEDSAVYLCASSLVVSRNTGELFFGEGSRLTVL.

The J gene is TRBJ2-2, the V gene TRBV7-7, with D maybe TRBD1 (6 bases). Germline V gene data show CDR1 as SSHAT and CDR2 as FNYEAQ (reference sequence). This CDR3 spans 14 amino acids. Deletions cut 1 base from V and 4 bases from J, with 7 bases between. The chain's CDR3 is CASSLEGGTGELFF. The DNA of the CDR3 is TGTGCCAGCAGCTTAGAAGGGGGCACCGGGGAGCTGTTTTTT.